This T cell receptor beta chain was captured in a study of T cells in Graves' hyperthyroidism and ophthalmopathy. Broader study findings: Ophthalmopathy, as predicted by the model, came a median 6.5 months after the prediction. Blood held most thyroid clonotypes expanded above 0.001 frequency.

TCR beta CDR3 sequences were amplified from RNA transcripts. An initial round of RT-PCR targeting the TCR CDR3 relied on the HTBI primer set. TCRdb re-analysed the multiplex PCR reads in MiXCR, keeping a single row per CDR3 protein. Seen here are some 490,000 distinct CDR3 sequences, around 16% observed once, and the top ten hold about 31%. With respect to this clonotype: The antigen remains unidentified.

The germline V gene has CDR1 ENHRY and CDR2 SYGVKD. The CDR3 consists of 13 residues. The V and J ends lost 8 bases and 1 base respectively, with 9 bases between them. The gene calls are TRBV10-3 and TRBJ1-5, with no clear D. This sequence originates from a woman aged 30 to 39 with Graves' ophthalmopathy. The sequencing sample was made of blood. For the CDR3, the DNA is TGTGCCATCGGGCCAGGAAGCAATCAGCCCCAGCATTTT. Translated, it gives CAIGPGSNQPQHF.